This T cell receptor (beta chain) was profiled in a study of early T cells in non-severe SARS-CoV-2 infection. Looking at the study overall: Unpaired chains resulted from sequencing bulk RNA of unsorted whole blood.

Germline trimming cut 2 bases from V and 5 bases from J; bases unmatched to any gene: 8. The germline gives CDR1 MGHDK, CDR2 SYGVNS. There are 15 residues in the CDR3. Study results and limitations: Anti-spike CD8 responses were favored by VDJdb matching, which missed private and CD4 specificities.

This clonotype was found many times. What it binds is unknown. cDNA molecules, individually, were tagged with unique molecular identifiers. TCRdb passed the 5' RACE reads through MiXCR, listing each CDR3 protein once. This table holds about 61,000 distinct CDR3 sequences, approximately 11% found once. This sequence was found in an adult who was a healthcare worker with PCR-confirmed SARS-CoV-2 infection or an uninfected control (not recorded which). The V call is TRBV25-1, the J call TRBJ1-1; 7 bases are a match to TRBD1. What was sequenced was whole blood. CDR3: CASSEGRGRITEAFF. The CDR3, as DNA: TGTGCCAGCAGTGAAGGCAGGGGGAGGATAACTGAAGCTTTCTTT. Together with reference TRBV25-1 and TRBJ1-1, the CDR3 gives the full variable domain: EADIYQTPRYLVIGTGKKITLECSQTMGHDKMYWYQQDPGMELHLIHYSYGVNSTEKGDLSSESTVSRIRTEHFPLTLESARPSHTSQYLCASSEGRGRITEAFFGQGTRLTVV.